The 3 T cell receptor beta chains in this list originate from one sample, sequenced in a study of T cells in Graves' hyperthyroidism and ophthalmopathy. Amplification of TCR beta CDR3 regions used RNA as the template. The TCR CDR3 was amplified in a first-round RT-PCR using the HTBI primer set. TCRdb re-called the multiplex PCR reads through MiXCR, storing one row per CDR3 protein. This sample carries approximately 560,000 distinct CDR3 sequences, about a sixth of them seen once, and the ten largest clones take approximately 7.4%. Input material: blood. These receptors were collected from a woman under 40 with Graves' hyperthyroidism.

At least ten counts were recorded for this clonotype. The chain employs TRBV20-1 and TRBJ1-1; possibly TRBD1 for D (5 bases). This CDR3 has 15 amino acids. The germline V and J ends were trimmed by 0 bases and 1 base, with 12 bases remaining between them. Germline V CDR1 and CDR2: DFQATT, SNEGSKA (reference sequence). The CDR3 sequence: CSARDPTGPNTEAFF. Here the CDR3 DNA reads TGCAGTGCTAGAGATCCCACAGGACCGAACACTGAAGCTTTCTTT.

This clonotype was seen at least ten times. The chain carries TRBV5-1 and TRBJ1-4; the match to TRBD1 covers 10 bases. CDR1 is SGHRS, CDR2 YFSETQ, per germline. The CDR3 is 19 residues long. Unmatched junction bases numbered 9, after V lost 0 bases and J lost 1 base. This CDR3 is CASSLGDRGRGRTNEKLFF. The CDR3 DNA is TGCGCCAGCAGCTTGGGAGACAGGGGGCGCGGGCGAACTAATGAAAAACTGTTTTTT.

This clonotype was counted at least ten times. The rearrangement joins TRBV6-1 to TRBJ2-1; 10 bases map to TRBD2. Losses at the gene ends were 5 bases for V and 6 bases for J; bases not matched to a gene: 7. The V gene's germline CDR1 is MNHNS and CDR2 SASEGT. The CDR3 is 15 residues long. The CDR3 here is CASSPGLAVFNEQFF. The CDR3 nucleotides are TGTGCCAGCAGTCCCGGACTAGCGGTTTTCAATGAGCAGTTCTTC.